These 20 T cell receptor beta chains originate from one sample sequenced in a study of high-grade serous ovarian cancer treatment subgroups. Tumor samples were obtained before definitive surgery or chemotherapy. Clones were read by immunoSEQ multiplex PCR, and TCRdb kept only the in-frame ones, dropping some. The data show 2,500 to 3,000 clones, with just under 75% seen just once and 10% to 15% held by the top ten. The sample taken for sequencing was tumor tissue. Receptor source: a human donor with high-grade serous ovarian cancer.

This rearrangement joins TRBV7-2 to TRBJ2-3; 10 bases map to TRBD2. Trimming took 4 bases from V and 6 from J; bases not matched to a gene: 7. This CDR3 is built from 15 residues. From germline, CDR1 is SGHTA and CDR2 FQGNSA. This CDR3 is CASSSSSGRMDTQYF. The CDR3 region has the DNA TGTGCCAGCAGCTCCTCTAGCGGGAGAATGGATACGCAGTATTTT.

The CDR3 sequence is CASSLSGTANEKLFF. DNA of the CDR3: TGTGCCAGCAGCCTAAGTGGGACGGCTAATGAAAAACTGTTTTTT. The chain couples TRBV5-5 to TRBJ1-4; D is possibly TRBD1 (5 bases). V was trimmed by 4 bases and J by 3 bases, leaving 13 bases between them. The CDR3 sequence is 15 residues long. Germline CDR1 is SGHKS and CDR2 is YYEKEE (reference sequence).

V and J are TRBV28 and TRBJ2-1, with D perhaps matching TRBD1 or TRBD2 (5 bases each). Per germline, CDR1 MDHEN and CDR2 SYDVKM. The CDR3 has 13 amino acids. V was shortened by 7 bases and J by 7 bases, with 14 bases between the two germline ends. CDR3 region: CASTSGAYNEQFF. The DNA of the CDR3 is TGTGCCAGCACGTCCGGGGCGTATAATGAGCAGTTCTTC.

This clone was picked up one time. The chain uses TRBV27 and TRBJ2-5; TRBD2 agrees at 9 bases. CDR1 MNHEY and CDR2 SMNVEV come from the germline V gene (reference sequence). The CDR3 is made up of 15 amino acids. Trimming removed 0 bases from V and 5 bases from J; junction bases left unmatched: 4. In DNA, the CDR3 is TGTGCCAGCAGTTTATCGGGGACTAGCTGGGAGACCCAGTACTTC. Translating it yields CASSLSGTSWETQYF.

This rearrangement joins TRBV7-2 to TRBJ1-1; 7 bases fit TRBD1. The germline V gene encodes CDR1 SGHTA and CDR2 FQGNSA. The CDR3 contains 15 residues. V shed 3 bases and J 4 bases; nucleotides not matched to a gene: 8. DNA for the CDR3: TGTGCCAGCAGCTTCTACAGGGGCGTCGGCACTGAAGCTTTCTTT. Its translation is CASSFYRGVGTEAFF.

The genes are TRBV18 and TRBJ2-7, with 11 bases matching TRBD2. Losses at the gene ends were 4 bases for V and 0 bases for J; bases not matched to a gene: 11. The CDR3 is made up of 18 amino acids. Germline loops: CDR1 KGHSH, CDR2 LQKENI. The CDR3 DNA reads TGTGCCAGCTCACGTCCCGGGACTAGCGGAAGGAGCTCCTACGAGCAGTACTTC. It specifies CASSRPGTSGRSSYEQYF.

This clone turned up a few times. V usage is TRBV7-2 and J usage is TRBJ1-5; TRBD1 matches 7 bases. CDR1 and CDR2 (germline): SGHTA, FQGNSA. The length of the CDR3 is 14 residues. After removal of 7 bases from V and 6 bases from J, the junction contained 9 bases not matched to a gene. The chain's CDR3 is CASTAGGVSQPQHF. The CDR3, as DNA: TGTGCCAGCACCGCAGGGGGAGTGAGTCAGCCCCAGCATTTT.

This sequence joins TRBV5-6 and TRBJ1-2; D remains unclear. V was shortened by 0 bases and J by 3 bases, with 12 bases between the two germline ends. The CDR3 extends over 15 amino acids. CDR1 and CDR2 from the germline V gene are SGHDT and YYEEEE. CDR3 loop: CASSLVGLEDYGYTF. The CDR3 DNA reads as TGTGCCAGCAGCTTGGTTGGCCTGGAAGACTATGGCTACACCTTC.

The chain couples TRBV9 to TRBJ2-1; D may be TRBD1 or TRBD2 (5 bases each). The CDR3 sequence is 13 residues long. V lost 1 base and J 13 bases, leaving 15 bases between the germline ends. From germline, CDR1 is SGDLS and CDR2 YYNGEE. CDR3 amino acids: CASSVMGRGYQFF. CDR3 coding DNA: TGTGCCAGCAGCGTAATGGGACGGGGTTATCAGTTCTTC. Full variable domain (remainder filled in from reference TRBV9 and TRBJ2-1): DSGVTQTPKHLITATGQRVTLRCSPRSGDLSVYWYQQSLDQGLQFLIQYYNGEERAKGNILERFSAQQFPDLHSELNLSSLELGDSALYFCASSVMGRGYQFFGPGTRLTVL.

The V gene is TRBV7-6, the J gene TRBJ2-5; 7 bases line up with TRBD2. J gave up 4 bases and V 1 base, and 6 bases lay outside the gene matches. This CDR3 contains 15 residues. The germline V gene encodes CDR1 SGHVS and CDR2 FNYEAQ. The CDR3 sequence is CASSLGGGSAETQYF. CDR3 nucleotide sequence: TGTGCCAGCAGCTTAGGGGGCGGGAGTGCAGAGACCCAGTACTTC.

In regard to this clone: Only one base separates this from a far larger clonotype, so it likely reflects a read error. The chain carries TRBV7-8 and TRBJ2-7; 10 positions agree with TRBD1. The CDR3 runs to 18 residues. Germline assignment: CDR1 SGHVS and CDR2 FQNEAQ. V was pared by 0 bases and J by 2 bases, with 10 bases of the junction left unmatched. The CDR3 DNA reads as TGTGCCAGCAGCTTAGCGTCAAGGGTAGGGACAGGGGCCTACGAGCAGTACTTC. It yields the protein CASSLASRVGTGAYEQYF.

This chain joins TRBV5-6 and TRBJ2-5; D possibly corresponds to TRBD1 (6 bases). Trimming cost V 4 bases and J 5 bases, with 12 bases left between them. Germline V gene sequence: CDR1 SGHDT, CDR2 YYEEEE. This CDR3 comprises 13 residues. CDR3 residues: CASSVGHLETQYF. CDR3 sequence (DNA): TGTGCCAGCAGCGTGGGACATCTGGAGACCCAGTACTTC. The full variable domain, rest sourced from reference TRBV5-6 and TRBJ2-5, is DAGVTQSPTHLIKTRGQQVTLRCSPKSGHDTVSWYQQALGQGPQFIFQYYEEEERQRGNFPDRFSGHQFPNYSSELNVNALLLGDSALYLCASSVGHLETQYFGPGTRLLVL.

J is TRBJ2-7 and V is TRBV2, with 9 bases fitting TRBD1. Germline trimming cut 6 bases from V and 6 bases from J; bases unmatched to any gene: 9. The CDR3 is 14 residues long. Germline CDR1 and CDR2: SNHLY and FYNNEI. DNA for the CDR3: TGTGCCAGCAGCCCCAGGGGGACAGGGATCGAGCAGTACTTC. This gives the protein CASSPRGTGIEQYF. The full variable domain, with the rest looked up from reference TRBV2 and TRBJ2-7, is EPEVTQTPSHQVTQMGQEVILRCVPISNHLYFYWYRQILGQKVEFLVSFYNNEISEKSEIFDDQFSVERPDGSNFTLKIRSTKLEDSAMYFCASSPRGTGIEQYFGPGTRLTVT.

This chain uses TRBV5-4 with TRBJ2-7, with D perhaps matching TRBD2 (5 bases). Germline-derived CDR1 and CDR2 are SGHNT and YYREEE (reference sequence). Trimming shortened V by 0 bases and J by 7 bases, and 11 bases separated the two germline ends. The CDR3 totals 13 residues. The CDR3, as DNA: TGTGCCAGCAGCTTGGGACGGGATAGGGAGCAGTACTTC. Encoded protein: CASSLGRDREQYF.

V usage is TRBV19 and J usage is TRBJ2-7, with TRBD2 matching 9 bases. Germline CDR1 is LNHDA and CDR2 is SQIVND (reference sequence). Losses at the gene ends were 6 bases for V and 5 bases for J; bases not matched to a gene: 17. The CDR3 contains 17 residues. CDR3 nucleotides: TGTGCCAGTAGCTCCGTAGGGGCTAGCGGGATGCAAAACGAGCAGTACTTC. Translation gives CASSSVGASGMQNEQYF.

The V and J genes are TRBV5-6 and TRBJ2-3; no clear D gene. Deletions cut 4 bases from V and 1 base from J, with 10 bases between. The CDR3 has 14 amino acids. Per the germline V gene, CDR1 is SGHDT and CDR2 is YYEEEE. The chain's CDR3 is CASSPGPRTDTQYF. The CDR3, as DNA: TGTGCCAGCAGCCCGGGTCCCCGCACAGATACGCAGTATTTT.

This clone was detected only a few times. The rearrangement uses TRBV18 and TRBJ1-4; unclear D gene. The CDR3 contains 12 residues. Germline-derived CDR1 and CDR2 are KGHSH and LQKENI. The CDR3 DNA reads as TGTGCTTCCCAGGATTCACGTGAAAAACTGTTTTTT. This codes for CASQDSREKLFF. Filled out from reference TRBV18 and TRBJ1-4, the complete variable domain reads NAGVMQNPRHLVRRRGQEARLRCSPMKGHSHVYWYRQLPEEGLKFMVYLQKENIIDESGMPKERFSAEFPKEGPSILRIQQVVRGDSAAYFCASQDSREKLFFGSGTQLSVL.

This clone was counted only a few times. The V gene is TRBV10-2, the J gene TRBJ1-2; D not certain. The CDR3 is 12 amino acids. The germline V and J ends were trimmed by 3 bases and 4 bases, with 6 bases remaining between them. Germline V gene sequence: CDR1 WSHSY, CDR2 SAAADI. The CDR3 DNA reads TGCGCCAGCAGTGACAGTTTCTATGGCTACACCTTC. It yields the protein CASSDSFYGYTF.

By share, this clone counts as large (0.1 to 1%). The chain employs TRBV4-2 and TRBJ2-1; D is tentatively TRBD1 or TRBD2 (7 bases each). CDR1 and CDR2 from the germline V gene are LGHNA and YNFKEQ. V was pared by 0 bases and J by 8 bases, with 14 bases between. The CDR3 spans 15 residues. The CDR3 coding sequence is TGTGCCAGCAGCCAAGACGCCAGGGGGAGGGATGAGCAGTTCTTC. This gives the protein CASSQDARGRDEQFF.

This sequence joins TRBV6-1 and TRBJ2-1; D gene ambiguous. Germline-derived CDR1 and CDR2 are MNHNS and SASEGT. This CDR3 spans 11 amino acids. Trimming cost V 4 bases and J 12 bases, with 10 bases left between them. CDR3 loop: CASSAPFRQFF. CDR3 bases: TGTGCCAGCAGTGCCCCGTTCAGGCAGTTCTTC.